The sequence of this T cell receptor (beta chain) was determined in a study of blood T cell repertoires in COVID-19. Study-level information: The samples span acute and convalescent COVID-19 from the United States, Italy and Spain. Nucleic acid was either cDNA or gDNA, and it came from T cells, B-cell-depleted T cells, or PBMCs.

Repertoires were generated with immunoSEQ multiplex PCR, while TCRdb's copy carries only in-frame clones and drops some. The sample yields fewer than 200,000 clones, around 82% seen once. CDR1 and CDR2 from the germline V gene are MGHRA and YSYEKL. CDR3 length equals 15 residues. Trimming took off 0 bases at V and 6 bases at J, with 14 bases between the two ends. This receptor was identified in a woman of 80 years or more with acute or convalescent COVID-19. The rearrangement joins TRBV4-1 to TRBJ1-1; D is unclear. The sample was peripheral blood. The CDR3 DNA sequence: TGCGCCAGCAGCCAAGATCTGGGCAGGTCCGCTGAAGCTTTCTTT. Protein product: CASSQDLGRSAEAFF.